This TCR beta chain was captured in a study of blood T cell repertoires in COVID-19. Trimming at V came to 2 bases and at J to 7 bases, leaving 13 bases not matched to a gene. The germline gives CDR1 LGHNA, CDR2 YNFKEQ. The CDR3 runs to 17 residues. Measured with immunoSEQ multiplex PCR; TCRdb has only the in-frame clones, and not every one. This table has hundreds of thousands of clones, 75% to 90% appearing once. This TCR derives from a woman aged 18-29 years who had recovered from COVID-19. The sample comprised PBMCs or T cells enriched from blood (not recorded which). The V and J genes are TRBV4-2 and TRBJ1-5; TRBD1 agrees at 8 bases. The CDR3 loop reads CASSQQFSDRAGQPQHF. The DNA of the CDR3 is TGTGCCAGCAGCCAACAATTTTCGGACAGGGCCGGACAGCCCCAGCATTTT.